This T cell receptor beta chain emerged from a study of shared clonotypes between healthy human individuals. Whole-study context: The study used three CD4 naive, three CD4 memory, two CD8 naive and one CD8 memory plate per donor.

The naive CD8 subset, CD45RO-negative cells positively selected for CCR7, excluded terminally differentiated effector memory CD45RA+ cells. Method: immunoSEQ multiplex PCR; TCRdb's copy keeps in-frame clones and lacks some. The repertoire holds 600,000 or so clones, with around 95% as singletons. Note on this clone: Its antigen is unidentified.

CDR3 length: 13 residues. Germline V gene data show CDR1 as SQVTM and CDR2 as ANQGSEA. V lost 5 bases and J lost 3; bases outside the gene matches: 3. Points from the study as a whole: Richness estimates generally favored naive over memory subsets. It was expected that sequencing depth would affect clonotype sharing among donors. Enrolling few donors narrowed the genetic and exposure-history diversity that was represented.

This chain uses TRBV29-1 with TRBJ2-2, with TRBD1 matching 7 bases. Specimen: naive CD8+ T cells sorted from blood. This TCR was sampled from a woman between 25 and 40 years old in good health. This CDR3 is CSVWDRDTGELFF. The CDR3 DNA reads as TGCAGCGTTTGGGACAGAGACACCGGGGAGCTGTTTTTT.